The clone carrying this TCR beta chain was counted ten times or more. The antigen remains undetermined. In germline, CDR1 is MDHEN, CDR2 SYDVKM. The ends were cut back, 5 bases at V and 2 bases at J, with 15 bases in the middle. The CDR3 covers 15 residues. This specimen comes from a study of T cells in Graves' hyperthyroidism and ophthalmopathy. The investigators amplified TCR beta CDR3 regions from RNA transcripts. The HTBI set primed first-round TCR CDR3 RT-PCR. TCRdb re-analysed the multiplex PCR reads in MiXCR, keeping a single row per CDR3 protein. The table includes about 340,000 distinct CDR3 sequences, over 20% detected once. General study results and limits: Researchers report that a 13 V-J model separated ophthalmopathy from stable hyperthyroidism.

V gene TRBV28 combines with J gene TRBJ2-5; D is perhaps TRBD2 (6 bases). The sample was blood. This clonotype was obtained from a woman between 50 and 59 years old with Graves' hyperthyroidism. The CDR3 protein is CASSPPGLGQETQYF. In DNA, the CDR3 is TGTGCCAGCAGTCCCCCGGGACTCGGACAAGAGACCCAGTACTTC.